A single sample gave rise to the 13 T cell receptor beta chains below, sequenced in a study of blood T cell repertoires in COVID-19. Only in-frame clones appear in the TCRdb table, and some are missing; sequencing was by immunoSEQ multiplex PCR. Of a few hundred thousand clones detected, around 88% appear once; the ten largest clones hold roughly 1.8%. Sequenced: peripheral blood. The receptors were sampled from a man younger than 45 with active or convalescent COVID-19.

The V gene is TRBV7-6, the J gene TRBJ2-2; D is unresolved. CDR3 length equals 16 residues. CDR1 is SGHVS and CDR2 is FNYEAQ in the germline V gene. Trimming pared 4 bases from V and 0 bases from J, leaving 12 bases between. The CDR3 DNA is TGTGCCAGCAGCTCACAGCCCCGAACGAACACCGGGGAGCTGTTTTTT. Its translation: CASSSQPRTNTGELFF.

The DNA for the CDR3 is TGCGCCAGCAGCTGGGAGGGCGGGGGCACTGAAGCTTTCTTT. Translating gives CASSWEGGGTEAFF. The chain joins TRBV5-1 to TRBJ1-1, with TRBD1 as a possible D gene (5 bases). The V and J ends lost 3 bases and 4 bases respectively, with 13 bases between them. The CDR3 length is 14 residues. Germline lookup yields CDR1 SGHRS and CDR2 YFSETQ.

This chain uses TRBV3-1 (or the pseudogene TRBV3-2) with TRBJ1-5, with a tentative D call TRBD1 (5 bases). The germline V and J ends were trimmed by 5 bases and 7 bases, with 15 bases remaining between them. Germline V gene sequence: CDR1 LGHDT, CDR2 YNNKEL (reference sequence). The CDR3 is 14 residues long. The CDR3 DNA follows: TGTGCCAGCAGCGAGGGGACGGGGAGGCAGCCCCAGCATTTT. Protein sequence: CASSEGTGRQPQHF.

The gene calls are TRBV6-5 and TRBJ1-2; D may be TRBD1 (6 bases). The V end lost 6 bases, the J end lost 8 bases, and 16 bases lay between the germline ends. The germline gives CDR1 MNHEY, CDR2 SVGAGI. This CDR3 is 13 amino acids long. This CDR3 is CASSTGTSVGYTF. In DNA, the CDR3 is TGTGCCAGCAGCACCGGGACATCCGTCGGCTACACCTTC.

The V gene is TRBV5-5, the J gene TRBJ2-5, with D perhaps TRBD2 (5 bases). With 0 bases removed from V and 5 bases from J, the gap between germline ends came to 14 bases. The CDR3 spans 15 residues. Germline V gene sequence: CDR1 SGHKS, CDR2 YYEKEE (reference sequence). In nucleotides, the CDR3 is TGTGCCAGCAGCTTGGGAGACTACGCTCCCGAGACCCAGTACTTC. This codes for CASSLGDYAPETQYF. Full variable domain (outside the CDR3, taken from reference TRBV5-5 and TRBJ2-5): DAGVTQSPTHLIKTRGQQVTLRCSPISGHKSVSWYQQVLGQGPQFIFQYYEKEERGRGNFPDRFSARQFPNYSSELNVNALLLGDSALYLCASSLGDYAPETQYFGPGTRLLVL.

V usage is TRBV29-1 and J usage is TRBJ2-2; 10 bases match TRBD1. The CDR3 covers 13 residues. The germline V gene has CDR1 SQVTM and CDR2 ANQGSEA. J lost 8 bases, V lost 7 bases, and 7 bases had no gene match. CDR3 nucleotide sequence: TGCAGCGCAGACAGGGGGCTAGGTGGGGAGCTGTTTTTT. Encoded protein: CSADRGLGGELFF.

The J gene is TRBJ1-3, the V gene TRBV5-6; possible D gene TRBD1, 5 bases. The CDR3 is 16 amino acids. Germline assignment: CDR1 SGHDT and CDR2 YYEEEE. The V and J ends lost 0 bases and 0 bases respectively, with 10 bases between them. CDR3 bases: TGTGCCAGCAGCTTGGCCGGGGACTACTCTGGAAACACCATATATTTT. Translated, it gives CASSLAGDYSGNTIYF.

This clone was recorded a few times. The chain joins TRBV7-3 to TRBJ2-2, with D maybe TRBD1 (6 bases). The germline CDR1 and CDR2 sequences are SGHTA and FQGTGA. V lost 5 bases to trimming and J lost 6 bases, with 22 bases between them. The CDR3 has 17 residues. CDR3 protein: CASSPQSGTFRPGELFF. The CDR3 DNA reads TGTGCCAGCAGCCCCCAATCCGGGACATTTCGTCCCGGGGAGCTGTTTTTT.

The CDR3 DNA is TGTGCCAGCATGGTTCGGGGGGCCGTCGGGGAGCTGTTTTTT. Its translation is CASMVRGAVGELFF. This chain joins TRBV2 and TRBJ2-2; D possibly corresponds to TRBD2 (7 bases). Trimming removed 7 bases from V and 7 bases from J, with 16 bases in between. Germline CDR1 reads SNHLY; CDR2 reads FYNNEI. This CDR3 region has 14 residues.

V usage is TRBV5-1 and J usage is TRBJ2-5; TRBD1 matches 7 bases. V lost 4 bases and J lost 4; bases outside the gene matches: 7. CDR3 size: 14 residues. Germline V gene data show CDR1 as SGHRS and CDR2 as YFSETQ. CDR3 sequence: CASSADRVGETQYF. Here the CDR3 DNA reads TGCGCCAGCAGCGCTGACAGGGTGGGAGAGACCCAGTACTTC. The entire variable domain, with the rest obtained from reference TRBV5-1 and TRBJ2-5, is as follows: KAGVTQTPRYLIKTRGQQVTLSCSPISGHRSVSWYQQTPGQGLQFLFEYFSETQRNKGNFPGRFSGRQFSNSRSEMNVSTLELGDSALYLCASSADRVGETQYFGPGTRLLVL.

The chain employs TRBV4-3 and TRBJ2-5, with D possibly being TRBD1 (5 bases). The CDR3 loop spans 15 amino acids. Trimming took 4 bases from V and 1 from J, leaving 13 bases between them. Germline loops: CDR1 LGHNA, CDR2 YSLEER. CDR3 residues: CASSRAGAPQETQYF. CDR3 nucleotide sequence: TGCGCCAGCAGCCGAGCTGGGGCACCCCAAGAGACCCAGTACTTC.

The CDR3 DNA is TGTGCCAGCAGCTTGGTCGGGACTAGCAGGTACGAGCAGTACTTC. Its translation: CASSLVGTSRYEQYF. V is TRBV5-8 and J is TRBJ2-7; 9 positions match TRBD2. The CDR3 is 15 amino acids. The junction had 5 bases not matched to a gene; V was cut back by 0 bases and J by 4 bases. CDR1 SGHTS and CDR2 YDEGEE come from the germline V gene.

The chain carries TRBV21-1 and TRBJ1-5; the table names TRBD1, a call not compared with the DNA. TRBV21-1 has pseudogene status. CDR3 length: 20 residues. CDR3 residues: CASSKGDRQDVRTSNQPQHF. Here the CDR3 DNA reads TGTGCCAGCAGCAAAGGCGATCGACAGGACGTCCGGACAAGCAATCAGCCCCAGCATTTT.